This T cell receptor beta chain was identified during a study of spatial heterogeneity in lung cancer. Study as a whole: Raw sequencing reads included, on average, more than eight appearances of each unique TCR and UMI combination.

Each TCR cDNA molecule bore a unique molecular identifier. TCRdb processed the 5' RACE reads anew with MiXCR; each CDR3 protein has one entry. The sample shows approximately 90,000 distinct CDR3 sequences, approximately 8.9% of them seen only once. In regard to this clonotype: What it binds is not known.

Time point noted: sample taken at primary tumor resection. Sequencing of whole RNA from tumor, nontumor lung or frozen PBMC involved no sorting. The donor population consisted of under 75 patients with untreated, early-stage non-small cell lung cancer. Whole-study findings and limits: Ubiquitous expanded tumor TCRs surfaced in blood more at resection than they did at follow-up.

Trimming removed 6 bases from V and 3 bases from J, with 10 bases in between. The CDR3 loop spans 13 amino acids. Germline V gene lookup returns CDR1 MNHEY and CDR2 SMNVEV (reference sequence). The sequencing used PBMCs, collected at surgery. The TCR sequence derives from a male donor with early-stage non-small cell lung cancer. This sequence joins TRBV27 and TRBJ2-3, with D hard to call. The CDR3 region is CASRSFATDTQYF. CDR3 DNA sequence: TGTGCCAGCAGGAGTTTTGCGACAGATACGCAGTATTTT.